One sample yielded the 15 T cell receptor beta chains listed below, sequenced in a study of T cells in Graves' hyperthyroidism and ophthalmopathy. There were TCR beta CDR3 regions amplified from RNA transcripts. HTBI primers were used for first-round RT-PCR of the TCR CDR3. Via MiXCR, TCRdb re-called the multiplex PCR reads, giving one row per CDR3 protein. The sample yields roughly 520,000 distinct CDR3 sequences, roughly a quarter seen once. Sequencing used blood. The receptors derive from a woman in her twenties or thirties with Graves' ophthalmopathy.

This clonotype was recorded at least ten times. The genes are TRBV6-1 and TRBJ1-1, with D hard to call. Germline CDR1 is MNHNS and CDR2 is SASEGT. The CDR3 spans 12 residues. V lost 6 bases to trimming and J lost 8 bases, with 13 bases between them. The CDR3 DNA sequence: TGTGCCAGCAGAGGAACAGCTTCAGAAGCTTTCTTT. It translates to CASRGTASEAFF.

This clonotype was found many times. The V call is TRBV5-6, the J call TRBJ1-1; D not resolved. The CDR3 covers 16 residues. Per germline, CDR1 SGHDT and CDR2 YYEEEE. V was trimmed by 0 bases and J by 4 bases, leaving 16 bases between them. CDR3 DNA: TGTGCCAGCAGCTTGGACATCCTCTCTCTAGGCACTGAAGCTTTCTTT. Protein product: CASSLDILSLGTEAFF.

This clonotype came up many times. The chain joins TRBV7-2 to TRBJ1-5; no clear D gene. Germline CDR1 and CDR2: SGHTA and FQGNSA. V was trimmed by 6 bases and J by 0 bases, leaving 12 bases between them. This CDR3 region has 15 residues. For the CDR3, the DNA is TGTGCCAGCAGGAACGTGGGTTATAGCAATCAGCCCCAGCATTTT. Encoded protein: CASRNVGYSNQPQHF.

The chain links TRBV2 to TRBJ1-1, with no clear D. Germline CDR1 SNHLY, CDR2 FYNNEI. The CDR3 spans 11 residues. V lost 6 bases and J lost 7, with 9 bases in between. The CDR3: CASRGGNEAFF. The CDR3 DNA reads as TGTGCCAGCAGGGGCGGTAATGAAGCTTTCTTT.

This clonotype was seen a few times. This chain joins TRBV20-1 and TRBJ2-7, with TRBD2 matching 9 bases. The CDR3 spans 13 residues. Germline V gene sequence: CDR1 DFQATT, CDR2 SNEGSKA (reference sequence). V lost 5 bases to trimming and J lost 6 bases; unmatched junction nucleotides: 8. The CDR3 protein is CSAQREEPFEQYF. CDR3 DNA sequence: TGCAGTGCTCAGCGGGAGGAGCCGTTCGAGCAGTACTTC.

This clonotype was seen a few times. J is TRBJ1-2 and V is TRBV3-1; D call uncertain. The V end was cut by 1 base, the J end by 7 bases, with 13 bases between. This CDR3 contains 14 residues. Germline V gene sequence: CDR1 LGHDT, CDR2 YNNKEL (reference sequence). CDR3 in amino acids: CASSQGQALFGYTF. The CDR3 coding sequence is TGTGCCAGCAGCCAAGGGCAAGCCCTCTTTGGCTACACCTTC.

This clonotype was detected only a few times. This chain joins TRBV7-8 and TRBJ2-7; D is perhaps TRBD2 (5 bases). This CDR3 is 17 amino acids long. Germline values: CDR1 SGHVS, CDR2 FQNEAQ. The ends were cut back, 0 bases at V and 7 bases at J, with 22 bases in the middle. The DNA of the CDR3 is TGTGCCAGCAGCTTAGCGCGTGTTGGACTCTCTGTGGGTGAGCAGTACTTC. This sequence encodes CASSLARVGLSVGEQYF.

This clonotype was counted between two and nine times. The chain is built from TRBV28 and TRBJ2-7; D is ambiguous. Germline CDR1 is MDHEN and CDR2 is SYDVKM. The CDR3 covers 12 residues. V was shortened by 4 bases and J by 3 bases, with 7 bases between the two germline ends. The CDR3 here is CASSSYFYEQYF. CDR3 bases: TGTGCCAGCAGTTCCTATTTCTACGAGCAGTACTTC.

This clonotype was seen repeatedly, ten times or more. The genes are TRBV7-9 and TRBJ2-7; 13 bases map to TRBD2. After removal of 4 bases from V and 10 bases from J, the junction contained 7 bases not matched to a gene. Germline CDR1 is SEHNR and CDR2 is FQNEAQ (reference sequence). This CDR3 has 14 amino acids. The CDR3 sequence is CASSSTSGGAPQYF. The DNA of the CDR3 is TGTGCCAGCAGCTCTACTAGCGGGGGGGCCCCTCAGTACTTC.

The V call is TRBV6-1, the J call TRBJ2-7, with 7 bases matching TRBD1. The CDR3 extends over 15 amino acids. Trimming removed 8 bases from V and 0 bases from J; junction bases left unmatched: 10. Germline V gene sequence: CDR1 MNHNS, CDR2 SASEGT. The CDR3 region is CASPRGGSSSYEQYF. The CDR3 DNA is TGTGCCAGCCCCAGAGGGGGCAGCTCCTCCTACGAGCAGTACTTC.

The chain has TRBV4-3 and TRBJ1-2; perhaps TRBD1 as D (6 bases). Germline CDR1 reads LGHNA; CDR2 reads YSLEER. V lost 2 bases and J lost 8, with 18 bases in between. The CDR3 totals 15 residues. The CDR3 DNA reads TGCGCCAGCAGCCAAAATACAGGGCTGTTTGAGGGCTACACCTTC. It codes for CASSQNTGLFEGYTF.

With regard to this clonotype: This clone may be a read error of a much larger clone one base away. The chain uses TRBV2 and TRBJ1-5; D is unclear. The CDR3 spans 16 residues. The V end lost 3 bases, the J end lost 0 bases, and 12 bases lay between the germline ends. CDR1 is SNHLY and CDR2 is FYNNEI in the germline V gene. The CDR3 loop reads CASSELGGNSNQPQHF. The DNA of the CDR3 is TGTGCCAGCAGTGAGTTGGGAGGAAATAGCAATCAGCCCCAGCATTTT.

The chain carries TRBV12-5 and TRBJ2-7, with TRBD2 matching 9 bases. This CDR3 has 17 residues. Germline lookup yields CDR1 LGHNT and CDR2 FRNRAP. With V trimmed by 2 bases and J by 4 bases, 12 bases remained unmatched. The DNA for the CDR3 is TGTGCTAGTGGTTTGTACATAGGACTAGCGAATGGTTACGAGCAGTACTTC. Protein product: CASGLYIGLANGYEQYF.

This clonotype was observed a few times. This chain links TRBV28 with TRBJ1-2; weak D call: TRBD1 (5 bases). The germline V and J ends were trimmed by 8 bases and 5 bases, with 18 bases remaining between them. This CDR3 region has 14 residues. CDR1 MDHEN and CDR2 SYDVKM come from the germline V gene. CDR3 nucleotide sequence: TGTGCCAGCGGGACCATCGGGTCAGTTTATGGCTACACCTTC. It translates to CASGTIGSVYGYTF.

Concerning this clonotype itself: The junction differs from germline at one of its ends, possibly a read error. The rearrangement joins TRBV12-3 or TRBV12-4 to TRBJ1-1; 11 bases match TRBD1. This CDR3 comprises 13 residues. The CDR3 here is CASSLQDRGRACF. Written as DNA, the CDR3 is TGTGCCAGCAGTTTACAGGACAGGGGGCGGGCTTGCTTT.